This section outlines one T cell receptor (beta chain) sequence together with its context. Its antigen is not yet known. Nothing much larger sits one base from this clone, and base qualities are not available. The library was obtained by RT-PCR. Instrument used: Illumina MiSeq. Starting from the raw public reads, TCRdb applied fastp trimming at Q25, assembled clones with MiXCR and retained in-frame beta chains. Identical CDR3 proteins give one entry, which carries the most common genes and DNA. In this sample the table shows roughly 270 distinct CDR3 sequences, 65% to 80% of which occur a single time. Approximately 12% of the sample is in the top ten clones. This sample stems from a study of CD4 T cell repertoires and nickel (TCRdb year 2020). Spanning cysteine to phenylalanine, the CDR3 consists of 15 amino acids. CDR3 DNA is the only sequence kept; it has 45 bases, read in frame from the first base. V loses 5 bases at its end and J loses 4 bases; junction bases beyond the gene matches: 9. The germline V gene specifies SGHTA as CDR1 and FQGNSA as CDR2.

The V and J segments used are TRBV7-2 and TRBJ2-7; TRBD2 matches 9 bases in the middle. Sequencing input: CD4+ T cells from blood, not recorded whether cultured. This clonotype originated in a human donor in a nickel allergy study, with or without nickel allergy (not recorded which). It is not recorded whether this sample comes from one donor or several. The base sequence is TGTGCCAGCAGCGCGGGGACTAGCCTACCATACGAGCAGTACTTC. Translated, it gives CASSAGTSLPYEQYF.